This T cell receptor beta chain came from a study of blood T cells in healthy people across ages. Overall study results and limits: The unsorted PBMCs prevented any conclusive comparison of naive versus antigen-experienced cells. Investigators viewed diversity estimates from one million T cells as underestimates, the study reported. With donor CMV status unknown, expanded clonotype changes were possibly confounded.

About this clonotype: Its antigen is not identified.

Each individual donor underwent a draw of about 11 milliliters of peripheral blood. Primed by a sample-barcoded 5' primer and a J-beta primer mix, a second PCR proceeded for 7 to 11 cycles. MiXCR was run by TCRdb on the 5' RACE reads, yielding one entry per CDR3 protein. The sample holds about 780,000 distinct CDR3 sequences, 46% seen once. The CDR3 runs to 13 residues. Trimming cost V 4 bases and J 4 bases, with 7 bases left between them. Germline V lookup: CDR1 MGHDK, CDR2 SYGVNS. This rearrangement joins TRBV25-1 to TRBJ2-2, with unresolved D. This clonotype was sampled from a man aged 80 or over in good health. Material: blood. The DNA of the CDR3 is TGTGCCAGCAGTGGGTTGAGCACCGGGGAGCTGTTTTTT. Translating it yields CASSGLSTGELFF.